The 3 T cell receptor beta chains below were found in one sample sequenced in a study of cytomegalovirus exposure and HLA in healthy donors. 60 Vbeta and 13 Jbeta primers were used in PCR. Data came from immunoSEQ multiplex PCR; TCRdb stores just in-frame clones and leaves some out. The sample lists 130,000 or so clones, over 75% seen once, with roughly 1.9% in the top ten. Sequences were obtained from PBMCs. The receptors stem from a man in his forties in good health and CMV-seronegative.

The J gene is TRBJ2-5, the V gene TRBV5-1; tentative D call: TRBD2 (7 bases). The better agreement between TRBJ2-7 and the DNA end casts doubt on the J call. CDR1 SGHRS and CDR2 YFSETQ come from the germline V gene. This CDR3 is built from 16 residues. The CDR3 loop reads CASMGGGIGSTYEQYF. CDR3 DNA sequence: TGCGCCAGCATGGGAGGGGGTATCGGGTCCACCTACGAGCAGTACTTC.

This chain links TRBV29-1 with TRBJ2-7; D perhaps matches TRBD1 (6 bases). This CDR3 has 12 residues. The V end lost 7 bases, the J end lost 2 bases, and 12 bases lay between the germline ends. Germline values: CDR1 SQVTM, CDR2 ANQGSEA. The CDR3 nucleotides are TGCAGCGCCACGACAGGCACCTACGAGCAGTACTTC. It yields the protein CSATTGTYEQYF.

CDR3 residues: CASSFGDRDQPQHF. The CDR3 region has the DNA TGTGCCAGCAGTTTTGGGGACAGGGACCAGCCCCAGCATTTT. V and J are TRBV27 and TRBJ1-5; 9 positions match TRBD1. Germline CDR1 reads MNHEY; CDR2 reads SMNVEV (reference sequence). V lost 3 bases and J lost 7; bases outside the gene matches: 4. This CDR3 has 14 amino acids.